These T cell receptor beta chains were read from a single sample in a study of early T cells in non-severe SARS-CoV-2 infection. A single record per CDR3 protein comes from TCRdb applying MiXCR to the 5' RACE reads. The table records approximately 120,000 distinct CDR3 sequences, just under 15% of them present only once. Sequencing was done on a sample of whole blood. The receptors were sampled from an adult who was a healthcare worker with PCR-confirmed SARS-CoV-2 infection or an uninfected control (not recorded which). Both conserved end residues are part of each CDR3. D genes are given only for firm matches. Clone sizes are given selectively: once, few, many, or a class where the clone is expanded.

NA TRBJ2-3 NA TRBV3-1 TGTGCCAGCAGCCAAGGACAATTTCTGAATACGCAGTATTTT CASSQGQFLNTQYF
NA TRBJ2-7 few TRBV12-3/TRBV12-4 TGTGCCAGCAGTCCAATTTTACAGGGATCGGAGCAGTACTTC CASSPILQGSEQYF
NA TRBJ1-3 few TRBV2 TGTGCCAGCATGCTCGGAAACACCATATATTTT CASMLGNTIYF
NA TRBJ2-3 few TRBV29-1 TGCAGCGCTCGCGAGAACACAGATACGCAGTATTTT CSARENTDTQYF
NA TRBJ2-7 NA TRBV29-1 TGCAGCGTACTACCGGACCGGGGAGGCTACGAGCAGTACTTC CSVLPDRGGYEQYF
NA TRBJ2-5 NA TRBV7-7 TGTGCCAGCAGCCCTAGCGTAGGGGAGACCCAGTACTTC CASSPSVGETQYF
TRBD1 TRBJ2-5 NA TRBV10-3 TGTGCCATCAGTGAGTCGGCAGGGGGCCTGGGGACCCAGTACTTC CAISESAGGLGTQYF
NA TRBJ2-7 NA TRBV20-1 TGCAGTGCGCCCATAGCGTGGGTCACCTACGAGCAGTACTTC CSAPIAWVTYEQYF
TRBD1 TRBJ1-1 NA TRBV18 TGTGCCAGCTCACCCTCGACAGGGACAATGAACACTGAAGCTTTCTTT CASSPSTGTMNTEAFF
NA TRBJ1-2 many TRBV21-1 TGTGCCAGCAGCAACCTATTACAGGGAAACAACTATGGCTACACCTTC CASSNLLQGNNYGYTF
NA TRBJ1-3 NA TRBV7-9 TGTGCCAGCAGCCTACAAATGTCTGGAAACACCATATATTTT CASSLQMSGNTIYF
TRBD2 TRBJ2-3 NA TRBV7-8 TGTGCCAGCAGCTCACCTAGCGGGCCTGAGGGCACAGATACGCAGTATTTT CASSSPSGPEGTDTQYF
TRBD1 TRBJ1-1 few TRBV19 TGTGCCAGTAGTACAGGGACAGTCGATATCATGAACACTGAAGCTTTCTTT CASSTGTVDIMNTEAFF
TRBD2 TRBJ2-1 NA TRBV10-2 TGCGCCAGCAGTGAACCGGGACTAGCGGGGGCCTACAATGAGCAGTTCTTC CASSEPGLAGAYNEQFF
TRBD1 TRBJ1-1 NA TRBV3-1 TGTGCCAGCAATCAAGAGGGGGCTCGGACTGAAGCTTTCTTT CASNQEGARTEAFF
TRBD2 TRBJ2-5 few TRBV30 TGTGCCAGCGAGCGGGGGGGAGCGACCCAGTACTTC CASERGGATQYF
NA TRBJ2-1 NA TRBV11-2 TGTGCCAGCAGCTTAGCCAGAGATGGTGAGCAGTTCTTC CASSLARDGEQFF
TRBD1 TRBJ2-1 many TRBV10-3 TGTGCCATCAGTGAGCCGGGGGTAAGGACAGGGGAAATAAATGAGCAGTTCTTC CAISEPGVRTGEINEQFF
NA TRBJ1-1 NA TRBV3-1 TGTGCCAGCAGCCAGAGGACAACGCCGAACACTGAAGCTTTCTTT CASSQRTTPNTEAFF
NA TRBJ2-3 NA TRBV4-1 TGCGCCAGCAGCCGCGGGACAGCCACAGATACGCAGTATTTT CASSRGTATDTQYF
NA TRBJ2-2 many TRBV3-1 TGTGCCAGCAGCCAAGATGTGGGGGTGAACACCGGGGAGCTGTTTTTT CASSQDVGVNTGELFF
TRBD1 TRBJ2-7 once TRBV6-2/TRBV6-3 TGTGCCAGCAGCCAGGGGACAGGGGGCTTCTACGAGCAGTACTTC CASSQGTGGFYEQYF
TRBD2 TRBJ2-3 NA TRBV7-3 TGTGCCAGCAGCCCTAGCGGGGGACGAGGAGATACGCAGTATTTT CASSPSGGRGDTQYF
TRBD1 TRBJ2-7 NA TRBV18 TGTGCCAGCTCACCAGAGGGGGCGAAAGACGAGCAGTACTTC CASSPEGAKDEQYF
NA TRBJ2-3 NA TRBV11-3 TGTGCCAGCAGCTCCGGGACAAAAGATACGCAGTATTTT CASSSGTKDTQYF
TRBD1 TRBJ2-1 NA TRBV12-3/TRBV12-4 TGTGCCAGCAGTTTACTGGGGACAGATAACAATGAGCAGTTCTTC CASSLLGTDNNEQFF
TRBD2 TRBJ2-2 few TRBV11-3 TGTGCCAGCAGCCCTATAGCGGGGGCGAACACCGGGGAGCTGTTTTTT CASSPIAGANTGELFF
NA TRBJ2-5 NA TRBV12-3/TRBV12-4 NA CASSFFGQIQETQYF
TRBD1 TRBJ2-5 many TRBV19 TGTGCCAGTAGTCCAAGACAGGGGGCGACGGAGACCCAGTACTTC CASSPRQGATETQYF
NA TRBJ1-4 NA TRBV19 TGTGCCAGTAGTGAGGCACCAACTAATGAAAAACTGTTTTTT CASSEAPTNEKLFF
NA TRBJ2-1 NA TRBV7-2 TGTGCCAGCAGCTTACGACTAGTCCACAATGAGCAGTTCTTC CASSLRLVHNEQFF
NA TRBJ1-5 NA TRBV11-2 TGTGCCAGCAGCTTATGGGCCGGTCAGCCCCAGCATTTT CASSLWAGQPQHF
TRBD2 TRBJ2-5 few TRBV29-1 TGCAGCGCCCAACTAGCGGGGGGGATAAAGACCCAGTACTTC CSAQLAGGIKTQYF
NA TRBJ1-1 few TRBV6-2/TRBV6-3 TGTGCCAGCAACAAACAAACTATGAACACTGAAGCTTTCTTT CASNKQTMNTEAFF
NA TRBJ2-1 few TRBV6-1 TGTGCCAGCATATCTCATGATGAGCAGTTCTTC CASISHDEQFF
TRBD2 TRBJ2-1 NA TRBV7-3 TGTGCCAGCAGCCTCGGGGCTAGCGGGTACAATGAGCAGTTCTTC CASSLGASGYNEQFF
NA TRBJ1-2 few TRBV3-1 TGTGCCAGCAGCCACGCGGGTTTTTATGGCTACACCTTC CASSHAGFYGYTF
NA TRBJ2-1 few TRBV20-1 TGCAGTTCGGGAACGTACAATGAGCAGTTCTTC CSSGTYNEQFF
NA TRBJ2-3 many TRBV12-5 TGTGCTAGTGGTTTTGGTAACAGGGATACGCAGTATTTT CASGFGNRDTQYF
NA TRBJ1-2 few TRBV15 TGTGCCACCAGCAGAGAGTGGAGAGACCATCCATATGGCTACACCTTC CATSREWRDHPYGYTF
NA TRBJ1-1 few TRBV2 TGTGCCAGCAGTGAGCTTCAGGGAAGAACTGAAGCTTTCTTT CASSELQGRTEAFF
TRBD1 TRBJ2-7 few TRBV6-1 TGTGCCAGCAGGGGGACAGGGGCCTACGAGCAGTACTTC CASRGTGAYEQYF
NA TRBJ1-6 NA TRBV5-5 TGTGCCAGCAGCTTGGGGACCACACATTCACCCCTCCACTTT CASSLGTTHSPLHF
NA TRBJ2-5 NA TRBV6-1 TGTGCCAGCAGCCACACCCGGAACAGACAAGAGACCCAGTACTTC CASSHTRNRQETQYF
NA TRBJ1-1 NA TRBV4-1 TGCGCCAGCAGCCAAGTTGGACAACTGAACACTGAAGCTTTCTTT CASSQVGQLNTEAFF
NA TRBJ1-3 few TRBV12-3/TRBV12-4 TGTGCCAGCAGTCAGCCCCCGGAGGAGAAAGACTCTGGAAACACCATATATTTT CASSQPPEEKDSGNTIYF
NA TRBJ2-7 NA TRBV27 TGTGCCAGCGGGGGGGCATGGGGCTACGAGCAGTACTTC CASGGAWGYEQYF
NA TRBJ2-1 few TRBV5-8 TGTGCCACCCTAAAGGGCCTAAACTACATCAATGAGCAGTTCTTC CATLKGLNYINEQFF
TRBD1 TRBJ1-6 NA TRBV11-2 TGTGCCAGCAGCCCGACGGGACAGTATAATTCACCCCTCCACTTT CASSPTGQYNSPLHF
NA TRBJ2-5 NA TRBV7-9 TGTGCCAGCAGATTTCCAGGGGGGTCAGAGACCCAGTACTTC CASRFPGGSETQYF